A selection of T cell receptor beta chains follows, all from one sample in a study of cytomegalovirus exposure and HLA in healthy donors. Measured with immunoSEQ multiplex PCR; TCRdb has only the in-frame clones, and not every one. The profile shows 120,000 to 150,000 clones, roughly 65% of them singletons. Sequenced material: PBMCs. The receptors stem from a man in his 60s in good health and CMV-seronegative. Both conserved end residues are part of each CDR3.

TRBV5-1	TRBJ1-1	CASSLLGQGGGLNTEAFF
TRBV19	TRBJ2-1	CASSIPSGSSYNEQFF
TRBV19	TRBJ2-3	CASSMGSSGMDTQYF
TRBV28	TRBJ2-7	CATEKTSGGSYEQYF
TRBV2	TRBJ2-4	CASRGPGQRLAKNIQYF
TRBV27	TRBJ2-2	CASRLGRGNTGELFF
TRBV11-3	TRBJ2-1	CASSVETSGAYNEQFF
TRBV30	TRBJ2-5	CAWSLSPGRPRETQYF
TRBV28	TRBJ1-4	CASSSIWGGNEKLFF
TRBV6-1	TRBJ2-1	CASRGAGWNEQFF
TRBV7-2	TRBJ2-2	CASSFPLAGAGELFF
TRBV9	TRBJ2-1	CASSVGLTFNEQFF
TRBV5-1	TRBJ2-2	CASSLGGVSNTGELFF
TRBV28	TRBJ2-5	CASSSSVAETQYF
TRBV25-1	TRBJ1-1	CASSEGPGTEAFF
TRBV10-3	TRBJ1-1	CAISAGERPEAFF
TRBV9	TRBJ2-3	CASSEDSGRAEGTQYF
TRBV7-9	TRBJ1-4	CASSLTRQGDEKLFF
TRBV9	TRBJ2-3	CASSVRLGSDTQYF
TRBV5-1	TRBJ2-5	CASSLVQETQYF
TRBV18	TRBJ1-1	CASSPPGQGFMNTEAFF
TRBV5-1	TRBJ1-5	CASSFEGGRTQPQHF
TRBV7-2	TRBJ1-1	CASSSGQFRNTEAFF
TRBV11-2	TRBJ2-1	CASSLSPNHNEQFF
TRBV7-8	TRBJ1-5	CASSLVRVPNSYQPQHF
TRBV30	TRBJ2-6	CAWRLLRSSGANVLTF
TRBV9	TRBJ1-2	CASSPLPGQGAIRGYTF
TRBV7-2	TRBJ1-1	CASSPGYEAFF
TRBV9	TRBJ2-7	CASSVAGRAYEQYF
TRBV7-6	TRBJ1-1	CASSLKEGTEAFF
TRBV29-1	TRBJ2-1	CSASRGGAYNEQFF
TRBV13	TRBJ1-6	CASSMSARSPLHF
TRBV12-5	TRBJ1-2	CASGRGMDNYGYPF
TRBV6-6	TRBJ2-7	CASSYSPGRTYEQYF
TRBV7-8	TRBJ2-5	CASSLVVGASGKIPSHF
TRBV30	TRBJ2-5	CAWSSQARETQYF
TRBV4-3	TRBJ2-5	CASSQDLTGGKETQYF